This TCR beta chain emerged from a study of blood T cells in healthy people across ages. Per the germline V gene, CDR1 is SNHLY and CDR2 is FYNNEI. The germline V and J ends were trimmed by 10 bases and 4 bases, with 15 bases remaining between them. The CDR3 is 13 amino acids. As to this clonotype: Its antigen is unidentified.

Study-level results: Long-lived and aged donors differed, with more naive CD4+ cells and higher diversity in the long-lived.

The use of a sample-barcoded 5' primer and a J-beta primer mix characterized a second PCR of about 7 to 12 cycles. Via MiXCR, TCRdb re-called the 5' RACE reads, giving one row per CDR3 protein. The sample yields 800,000 to 950,000 distinct CDR3 sequences, around 49% seen once. This TCR was sampled from a man aged 30-40 years in good health. Sequenced: blood. The chain joins TRBV2 to TRBJ2-3, with TRBD1 as a possible D gene (5 bases). As DNA, the CDR3 is TGTGCCAACCTAATAACCAGGGCAGATACGCAGTATTTT. Its protein product is CANLITRADTQYF.